This is a list of T cell receptor beta chains from one sample in a study of T cells in Graves' hyperthyroidism and ophthalmopathy. TCRdb recomputed calls from the multiplex PCR reads with MiXCR, one row per CDR3 protein. Of around 690,000 distinct CDR3 sequences listed, 15% to 20% are singletons. Sequencing was carried out using blood. The receptors come from a man aged 45-60 years with Graves' hyperthyroidism. CDR3s include the opening cysteine and the closing phenylalanine or tryptophan. D genes are given only for firm matches. Size values are once, few and many counts, or a class for expanded clones, and some rows have none.

v_call	d_call	clone_size	j_call	cdr3_nt	cdr3_aa
TRBV20-1	.	many	TRBJ2-5	TGCAGCGTCCTTTTGAGGCCCCAAGAGACCCAGTACTTC	CSVLLRPQETQYF
TRBV9	.	once	TRBJ2-7	TGTGCCAACAGCGTTACTAGTAATACCTACGAGCAGTACTTC	CANSVTSNTYEQYF
TRBV3-1	.	few	TRBJ2-7	TGTGCCAGCAGCCAAGATAGACACGGGGAGCAGTACTTC	CASSQDRHGEQYF
TRBV3-1	TRBD1	few	TRBJ1-1	TGTGCCAGCAGCCAAGGGGACAGGGAAGCTTTCTTT	CASSQGDREAFF
TRBV28	.	many	TRBJ1-4	TGTGCCAGCGGCCTTCAGATCTCGAATGAAAAACTGTTTTTT	CASGLQISNEKLFF
TRBV9	.	many	TRBJ1-6	TGTGCCAGCAGCGTAGGAGTAAGCTCCTATAATTCACCCCTCCACTTT	CASSVGVSSYNSPLHF
TRBV7-2	.	many	TRBJ2-3	TGTGCCAGCAGCTCCGGGTCAGATACGCAGTATTTT	CASSSGSDTQYF
TRBV28	.	many	TRBJ1-2	TGTGCCAGCAGCCCACCGATCTATGGCTACACCTTC	CASSPPIYGYTF
TRBV6-1	TRBD1	.	TRBJ2-2	TGTGCCAGCAGACCCGGGACAGGGGTCACCGGGGAGCTGTTTTTT	CASRPGTGVTGELFF
TRBV5-1	.	many	TRBJ2-7	TGCGCCAGCAGCCGGGGGACCCCGCTATTACCGAGCTCCTACGAGCAGTACTTC	CASSRGTPLLPSSYEQYF
TRBV11-2	TRBD2	many	TRBJ2-1	TGTGCCAGCAGCTTAGACCCTCGAAACCTAGCGGGAGGGAGGGGTGGCTTTGAGCAGTTCTTC	CASSLDPRNLAGGRGGFEQFF
TRBV6-2/TRBV6-3	TRBD2	few	TRBJ2-1	TGTGCCAGCAGTCCCGTCTTGGCGGGAGGTAACAATGAGCAGTTCTTC	CASSPVLAGGNNEQFF
TRBV28	TRBD1	.	TRBJ1-1	TGTGCCAGCAGTCCGGGACAGTCCAGGTTTGAAGCTTTCTTT	CASSPGQSRFEAFF
TRBV6-1	TRBD1	many	TRBJ2-5	TGTGCCAGCGGGTACCAGGGGGACCCCGTAGAGACCCAGTACTTC	CASGYQGDPVETQYF
TRBV9	.	many	TRBJ1-4	TGTGCCAGCAGCGTAGGGAAGGCACCCCCCGGTGAAAAACTGTTTTTT	CASSVGKAPPGEKLFF
TRBV20-1	.	many	TRBJ2-7	TGCAGTGCCAGCGACGGGCTAAACGAGCAGTACTTC	CSASDGLNEQYF
TRBV2	TRBD1	many	TRBJ1-2	TGTGCCAGCAGTTCCCGGACAGGGAACTATGGCTACACCTTC	CASSSRTGNYGYTF
TRBV13	TRBD1	.	TRBJ2-5	TGTGCCAGCAGCGAAGCCCCCTCAGGGGGCGGAGAGACCCAGTACTTC	CASSEAPSGGGETQYF
TRBV6-5	TRBD2	few	TRBJ2-7	TGTGCCAGCAGTTCCCAGACTAGCGCCCGCGAGCAGTACTTC	CASSSQTSAREQYF
TRBV20-1	TRBD2	many	TRBJ2-5	TGCAGTGCAACGGGACTAGCGTTTTCCGTACCTTTGGAGACCCAGTACTTC	CSATGLAFSVPLETQYF
TRBV5-1	.	once	TRBJ2-5	TGCGCCAGCACCCCCCGAGCTGGGTACTCCGAGACCCAGTACTTC	CASTPRAGYSETQYF
TRBV13	.	many	TRBJ2-1	TGTGCCAGCAGCTTAGGCGCGTCCCGGCAGTTCTTC	CASSLGASRQFF
TRBV7-8	.	many	TRBJ1-1	TGTGCCAGCAGCCTCACAGGGCCTGAAGCTTTCTTT	CASSLTGPEAFF
TRBV29-1	.	few	TRBJ2-7	TGCAGCGTTGAAGGGAGGGTAGCTGGGTCCTACGAGCAGTACTTC	CSVEGRVAGSYEQYF
TRBV11-1	TRBD2	.	TRBJ2-4	TGTGCCAGCAGCTCCTCCAAGGCGGGGGGGTCCAAAAACATTCAGTACTTC	CASSSSKAGGSKNIQYF
TRBV6-1	.	many	TRBJ2-5	TGTGCCAGCAGTGAACCAATCCAAGAGACCCAGTACTTC	CASSEPIQETQYF
TRBV5-1	TRBD2	.	TRBJ2-2	TGCGCCAGCAGCTCGAGAGTAGCGGGAACCGGGGAGCTGTTTTTT	CASSSRVAGTGELFF
TRBV7-2	TRBD2	few	TRBJ2-3	TGTGCCAGCAGCTTGGCGGGAGGACAAGATACGCAGTATTTT	CASSLAGGQDTQYF
TRBV6-1	TRBD1	many	TRBJ1-2	TGTGCCAGCAGTTCCCCAGACGAACAGGGGAAGGGGTATGGCTACACCTTC	CASSSPDEQGKGYGYTF
TRBV7-8	.	.	TRBJ1-1	TGTGCCAGCAGCTCCCGGGGGGGCAGAAAAAACACTGAAGCTTTCTTT	CASSSRGGRKNTEAFF
TRBV19	.	.	TRBJ2-1	TGTGCCAGTCGGGGCTGGGCGGGCAATGAGCAGTTCTTC	CASRGWAGNEQFF
TRBV9	.	few	TRBJ1-1	TGTGCCAGCACCCCAGGCGGGATTGGTATGAACACTGAAGCTTTCTTT	CASTPGGIGMNTEAFF
TRBV5-8	.	few	TRBJ2-5	TGTGCCAGCAGCTGTCTGGGACATCGGGCGGAGACCCAGTACTTC	CASSCLGHRAETQYF
TRBV12-3/TRBV12-4	TRBD2	many	TRBJ2-4	TGTGCCAGCAGTTTGGCTAGCGGCTTCCTAGCCAAAAACATTCAGTACTTC	CASSLASGFLAKNIQYF
TRBV2	.	many	TRBJ1-1	TGTGCCAGCAGTGTGACAGAATTGAACACTGAAGCTTTCTTT	CASSVTELNTEAFF
TRBV15	.	many	TRBJ1-1	TGTGCCACCAGCAGGGTCCGGGACCTAGGGGGAACGACTGAAGCTTTCTTT	CATSRVRDLGGTTEAFF
TRBV12-3/TRBV12-4	.	.	TRBJ1-2	TGTGCCAGCAGTTTAGGGCAGAGGAACTATGGCTACACCTTC	CASSLGQRNYGYTF
TRBV27	.	many	TRBJ2-7	TGTGCCAGCAGTTTAACAGGGTCTAGCGAGCAGTACTTC	CASSLTGSSEQYF
TRBV28	TRBD1	many	TRBJ1-6	TGTGCCAGCAGCAGGACAGGGGGCAGTTCACCCCTCCACTTT	CASSRTGGSSPLHF
TRBV3-1	.	.	TRBJ2-1	TGTGCCAGCAGCCAAGCTGCTAGTTCCTACAATGAGCAGTTCTTC	CASSQAASSYNEQFF
TRBV20-1	.	many	TRBJ1-2	TGCGGGAGTGAGGGCCTAAACTATGGCTACACCTTC	CGSEGLNYGYTF
TRBV7-2	.	many	TRBJ2-3	TGTGCCAGCAGCTTAGTAGTGGGCTGGACAGATACGCAGTATTTT	CASSLVVGWTDTQYF
TRBV2	.	many	TRBJ1-1	TGTGCCAGCAGTGATTACAGCTCGAACACTGAAGCTTTCTTT	CASSDYSSNTEAFF
TRBV19	.	.	TRBJ1-5	TGTGCCAGTAGTATCCAGGGGAAACAGCCCCAGCATTTT	CASSIQGKQPQHF
TRBV10-1	TRBD1	.	TRBJ1-2	TGCGCCAGCAGTGAGTCGACGAGCCGGGACAGGCCTTATGGCTACACCTTC	CASSESTSRDRPYGYTF
TRBV20-1	.	.	TRBJ1-5	TGCAGTGCTAGGGACCCAGGCACTCAGCCCCAGCATTTT	CSARDPGTQPQHF
TRBV5-5	.	few	TRBJ2-7	TGTGCCAGCAGAGACAACAGGGAGTCAGGCGAGCAGTACTTC	CASRDNRESGEQYF
TRBV10-2	.	few	TRBJ1-2	TGCGCCAGCAGTAGGTCGAGACAGCTTCTCTATGGCTACACCTTC	CASSRSRQLLYGYTF
TRBV6-5	TRBD2	many	TRBJ2-3	TGTGCCAGCAGTTACTCCGCGACGGGAGGGTTCACAGATACGCAGTATTTT	CASSYSATGGFTDTQYF
TRBV19	.	few	TRBJ2-7	TGTGCCAGTAGTATTCTAGGGGCGTCCTCCTACGAGCAGTACTTC	CASSILGASSYEQYF
TRBV28	.	.	TRBJ2-1	TGTGCCAGCAGCTCACCTGCCGGGAGAGGTTACAATGAGCAGTTCTTC	CASSSPAGRGYNEQFF
TRBV12-3/TRBV12-4	TRBD1	.	TRBJ1-1	TGTGCCAGCAGTTCCCCGGACAGGGGGCAACTGAAGTCTGAAGCTTTCTTT	CASSSPDRGQLKSEAFF
TRBV12-5	.	many	TRBJ1-4	TGTGCTAGTGGTTTGGACCTAGACGGGGCTAATGAAAAACTGTTTTTT	CASGLDLDGANEKLFF
TRBV27	TRBD1	many	TRBJ2-1	TGTGCCAGCAGCGCGTGGGGTGGGGGACAGGGGTACAATGAGCAGTTCTTC	CASSAWGGGQGYNEQFF
TRBV10-3	.	many	TRBJ2-7	TGTGCCATCAGTGTAGACAGCTACGAGCAGTACTTC	CAISVDSYEQYF